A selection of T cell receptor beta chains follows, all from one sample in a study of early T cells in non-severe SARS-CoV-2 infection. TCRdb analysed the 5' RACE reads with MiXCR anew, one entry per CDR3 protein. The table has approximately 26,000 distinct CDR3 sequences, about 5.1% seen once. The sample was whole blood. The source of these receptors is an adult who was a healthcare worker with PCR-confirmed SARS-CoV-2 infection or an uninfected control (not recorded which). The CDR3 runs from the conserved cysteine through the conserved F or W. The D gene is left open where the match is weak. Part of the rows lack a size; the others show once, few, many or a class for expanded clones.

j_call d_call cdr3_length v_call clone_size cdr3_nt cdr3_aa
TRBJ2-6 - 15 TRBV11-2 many TGTGCCAGCACCGAAAGGGAAGTAGGGGCCAACGTCCTGACTTTC CASTEREVGANVLTF
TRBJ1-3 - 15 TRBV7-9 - TGTGCCAGCAGAACTACCGGGACCGATGGAAACACCATATATTTT CASRTTGTDGNTIYF
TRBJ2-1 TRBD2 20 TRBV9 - TGTGCCAGCAGCGCCCCGAACCCACTAGCGGGGGGTTCCCCCTACAATGAGCAGTTCTTC CASSAPNPLAGGSPYNEQFF
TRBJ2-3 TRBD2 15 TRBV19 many TGTGCCAGTAGTATCCCAGCGGGAGCGGGAGATACGCAGTATTTT CASSIPAGAGDTQYF
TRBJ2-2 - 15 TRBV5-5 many TGTGCCAGCAGCTTGGCGGCACAGGTTACCGGGGAGCTGTTTTTT CASSLAAQVTGELFF
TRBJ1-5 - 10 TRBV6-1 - TGTGCCAGCACCCATCAGCCCCAGCATTTT CASTHQPQHF
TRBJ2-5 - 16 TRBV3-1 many TGTGCCAGCAGCCAAGTTGCCAGTTCCTACCAAGAGACCCAGTACTTC CASSQVASSYQETQYF
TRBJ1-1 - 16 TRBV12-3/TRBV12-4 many TGTGCCAGCAGTTTAGGTGGCTTCGATACGAACACTGAAGCTTTCTTT CASSLGGFDTNTEAFF
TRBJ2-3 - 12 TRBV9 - TGTGCCAGCAACCCCTTCACAGATACGCAGTATTTT CASNPFTDTQYF
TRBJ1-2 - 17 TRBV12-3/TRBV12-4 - TGTGCCAGCACCCAGATTCGGGGGGGCGAATCTAACTATGGCTACACCTTC CASTQIRGGESNYGYTF
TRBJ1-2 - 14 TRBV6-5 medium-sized TGTGCCAGCAGTTACTCCAATAGACGTTATGGCTACACCTTC CASSYSNRRYGYTF
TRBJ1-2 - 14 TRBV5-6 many TGTGCCAGCATCTCCCGGGGACGAGACTATGGCTACACCTTC CASISRGRDYGYTF
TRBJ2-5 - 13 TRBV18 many TGTGCCAGCTCACCGGATAGGTTGCAGACCCAGTACTTC CASSPDRLQTQYF
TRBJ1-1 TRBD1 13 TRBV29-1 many TGCAGCACCACGACAGGGGCGTTCACTGAAGCTTTCTTT CSTTTGAFTEAFF
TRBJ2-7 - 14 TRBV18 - TGTGCCAGCTCACCTATCCCAGTTTCCTACGAGCAGTACTTC CASSPIPVSYEQYF
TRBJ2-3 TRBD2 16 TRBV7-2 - TGTGCCAGACAAGATCTAGCGGGGGAGGAGGCAGATACGCAGTATTTT CARQDLAGEEADTQYF
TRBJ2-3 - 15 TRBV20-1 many TGCAGTGCTAGAGATCAAGAATTCTGGACAGATACGCAGTATTTT CSARDQEFWTDTQYF
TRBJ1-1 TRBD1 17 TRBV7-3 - TGTGCCAGCAGCTTACTCGGAGGGGGCCGCGCGAGAACTGAAGCTTTCTTT CASSLLGGGRARTEAFF
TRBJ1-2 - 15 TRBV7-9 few TGTGCCAGCAGCTTAGTCGGGGCAGGGGATCGCGGCTACACCTTC CASSLVGAGDRGYTF
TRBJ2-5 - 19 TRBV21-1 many TGTGCCAGCAGCAAAGTCTTGTGGCGGGAGGGTCCCTACCAAGAGACCCAGTACTTC CASSKVLWREGPYQETQYF
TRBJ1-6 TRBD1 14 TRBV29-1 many TGCAGCGTTGGGACAGGGGAGGGTAATTCACCCCTCCACTTT CSVGTGEGNSPLHF
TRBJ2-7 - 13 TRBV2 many TGTGCCAGCAGTGCCGGACCCCCTCGGGAGCAGTACTTC CASSAGPPREQYF
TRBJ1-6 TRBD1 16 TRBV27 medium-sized TGTGCCAGCAGTTCTGTTGGCAGGGGGCAAAATTCACCCCTCCACTTT CASSSVGRGQNSPLHF
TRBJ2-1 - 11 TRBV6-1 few TGTGCCAGCCAGGGGTCGGGGAAGCAGTTCTTC CASQGSGKQFF
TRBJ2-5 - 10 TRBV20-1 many TGCAGTGCTAGATTTGAGACCCAGTACTTC CSARFETQYF
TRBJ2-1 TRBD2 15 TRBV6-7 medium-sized TGTGCCAGCAGTTACGAGCGGGAGGCCGGAGATGAGCAGTTCTTC CASSYEREAGDEQFF
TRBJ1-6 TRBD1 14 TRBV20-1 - TGCAGTGCTAGGTTGGACAGGCTTAATTCACCCCTCCACTTT CSARLDRLNSPLHF
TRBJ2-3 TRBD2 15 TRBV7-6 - TGTGCCAGCAGCCCGACTAGCGGCCGCGGGGATACGCAGTATTTT CASSPTSGRGDTQYF
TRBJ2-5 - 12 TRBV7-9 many TGTGCCAGCAGCCATCTTCCGGTGGCCCAGTACTTC CASSHLPVAQYF
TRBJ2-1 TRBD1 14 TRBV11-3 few TGTGCCAGCAGCTATAGCTCCGGGGGACAGGGACCTCTCTTC CASSYSSGGQGPLF
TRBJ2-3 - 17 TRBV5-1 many TGCGCCAGCAGCCCTAGGCCGACAGGAGGGGACCTGTATACGCAGTATTTT CASSPRPTGGDLYTQYF
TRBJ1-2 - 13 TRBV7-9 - TGTGCCAGCAGCTTCACAGGGTCCTATGGCTACACCTTC CASSFTGSYGYTF
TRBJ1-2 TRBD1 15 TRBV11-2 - TGTGCCAGCAGCTCCATCCAGGGGGCGCATAGAGAGTCCACCTTC CASSSIQGAHRESTF
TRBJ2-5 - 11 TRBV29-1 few TGCAGCGTCTGGCAACAAGAGACCCAGTACTTC CSVWQQETQYF
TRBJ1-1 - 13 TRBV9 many TGTGCCAGCAGCGTAGAGGGAGGGACTGAAGCTTTCTTT CASSVEGGTEAFF
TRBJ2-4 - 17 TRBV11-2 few TGTGCCAGCAGCTTAAGGTCCGGGGACCTAGCCAAAAACATTCAGTACTTC CASSLRSGDLAKNIQYF
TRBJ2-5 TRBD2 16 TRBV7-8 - TGTGCCAGCAGATTCAGCGGGGGGCCCGGAGGAGAGACCCAGTACTTC CASRFSGGPGGETQYF
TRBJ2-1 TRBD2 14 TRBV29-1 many TGCAGCGGGCAAGCGGGGGGTCCTTACAATGAGCAGTTCTTC CSGQAGGPYNEQFF